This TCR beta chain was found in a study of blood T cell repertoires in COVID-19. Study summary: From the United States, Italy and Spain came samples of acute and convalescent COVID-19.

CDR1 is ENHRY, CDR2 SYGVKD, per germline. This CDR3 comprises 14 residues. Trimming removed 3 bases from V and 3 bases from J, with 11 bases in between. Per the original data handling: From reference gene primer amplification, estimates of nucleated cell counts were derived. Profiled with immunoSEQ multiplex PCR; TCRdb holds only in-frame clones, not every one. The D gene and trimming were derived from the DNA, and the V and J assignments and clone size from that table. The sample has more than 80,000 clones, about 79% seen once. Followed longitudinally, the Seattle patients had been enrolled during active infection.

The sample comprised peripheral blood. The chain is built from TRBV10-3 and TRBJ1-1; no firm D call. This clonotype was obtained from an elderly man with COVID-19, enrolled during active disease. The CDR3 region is CAISDGRVHTEAFF. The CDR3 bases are TGTGCCATCAGTGATGGGAGGGTGCACACTGAAGCTTTCTTT.